This T cell receptor beta chain stems from a study of blood T cell repertoires in COVID-19. The CDR3 covers 15 residues. Germline CDR1 reads SEHNR; CDR2 reads FQNEAQ (reference sequence). Trimming cost V 0 bases and J 7 bases; bases outside gene matches: 4. Only in-frame clones appear in the TCRdb table, and some are missing; sequencing was by immunoSEQ multiplex PCR. Among around 130,000 clones listed, 75% to 90% were seen once. This receptor was obtained from a woman in her forties or fifties who had recovered from COVID-19. The rearrangement uses TRBV7-9 and TRBJ2-4; TRBD2 matches 9 bases. Sequenced: PBMCs or T cells enriched from blood (not recorded which). The CDR3 DNA follows: TGTGCCAGCAGCTTAGCGGGAGCGGGGGGCAACATTCAGTACTTC. This sequence encodes CASSLAGAGGNIQYF.